The entry below gives a single TCR beta chain sequence along with its context. Germline V gene sequence: CDR1 ENHRY, CDR2 SYGVKD. The length of the CDR3 is 15 residues. Each CDR3 protein gets one entry in TCRdb, which reprocessed the 5' RACE reads and gives no DNA. The table for this sample gives about half a million distinct CDR3 sequences. This sample was included in a study of T cells expressing NK-cell markers. The chain combines TRBV10-3 with TRBJ2-2; TCRdb selects TRBD1, and the lack of DNA leaves this call unchecked. Input material: blood T cells: a sorted CD56 or NKG2C T cell subset, CD4+ or CD8+ T cells, or bulk PBMC T cells (not recorded which). The sequence was obtained from a woman between 50 and 59 years old in good health. The CDR3 loop is CAISETSGGTGELFF.